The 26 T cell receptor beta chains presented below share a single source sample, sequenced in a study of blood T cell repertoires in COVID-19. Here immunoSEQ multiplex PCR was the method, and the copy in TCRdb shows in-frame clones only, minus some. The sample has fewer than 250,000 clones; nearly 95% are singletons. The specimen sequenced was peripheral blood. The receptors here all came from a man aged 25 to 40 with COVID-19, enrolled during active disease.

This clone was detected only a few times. The CDR3 loop reads CASSETGTGPYEQYF. The CDR3 DNA sequence: TGTGCCAGCAGTGAAACCGGGACAGGGCCCTACGAGCAGTACTTC. This chain connects TRBV6-1 to TRBJ2-7; TRBD1 matches 9 bases. With V trimmed by 2 bases and J by 2 bases, 4 bases remained unmatched. Germline V gene sequence: CDR1 MNHNS, CDR2 SASEGT. The CDR3 loop spans 15 amino acids.

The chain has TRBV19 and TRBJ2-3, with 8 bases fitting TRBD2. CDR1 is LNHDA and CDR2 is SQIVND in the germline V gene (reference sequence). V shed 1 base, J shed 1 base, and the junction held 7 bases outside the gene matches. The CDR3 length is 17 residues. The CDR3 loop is CASSIGGGGLGTDTQYF. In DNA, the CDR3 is TGTGCCAGTAGTATAGGGGGCGGGGGGCTTGGCACAGATACGCAGTATTTT.

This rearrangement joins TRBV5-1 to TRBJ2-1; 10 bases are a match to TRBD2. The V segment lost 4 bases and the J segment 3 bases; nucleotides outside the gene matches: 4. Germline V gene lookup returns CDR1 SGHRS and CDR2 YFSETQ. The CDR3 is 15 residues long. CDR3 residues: CASSLAGALYNEQFF. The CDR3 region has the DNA TGCGCCAGCAGCCTAGCGGGGGCCCTCTACAATGAGCAGTTCTTC.

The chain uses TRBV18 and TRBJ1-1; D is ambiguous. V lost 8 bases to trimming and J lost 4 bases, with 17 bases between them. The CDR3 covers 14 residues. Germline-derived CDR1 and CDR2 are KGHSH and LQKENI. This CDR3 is CASGPSGIGTEAFF. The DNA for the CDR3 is TGTGCCAGCGGTCCCTCGGGGATCGGCACTGAAGCTTTCTTT.

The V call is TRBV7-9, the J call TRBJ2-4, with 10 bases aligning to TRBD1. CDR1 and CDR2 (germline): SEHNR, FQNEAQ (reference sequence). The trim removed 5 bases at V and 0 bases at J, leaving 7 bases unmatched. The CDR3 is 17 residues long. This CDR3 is CASSHGTGALAKNIQYF. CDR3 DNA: TGTGCCAGCAGCCACGGGACAGGGGCCTTAGCCAAAAACATTCAGTACTTC.

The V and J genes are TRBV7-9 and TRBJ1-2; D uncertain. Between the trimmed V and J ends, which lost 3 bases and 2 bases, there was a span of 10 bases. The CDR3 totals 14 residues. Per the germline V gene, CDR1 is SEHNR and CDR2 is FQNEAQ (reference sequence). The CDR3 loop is CASSFADGNYGYTF. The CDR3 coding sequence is TGTGCCAGCAGCTTCGCCGACGGGAACTATGGCTACACCTTC.

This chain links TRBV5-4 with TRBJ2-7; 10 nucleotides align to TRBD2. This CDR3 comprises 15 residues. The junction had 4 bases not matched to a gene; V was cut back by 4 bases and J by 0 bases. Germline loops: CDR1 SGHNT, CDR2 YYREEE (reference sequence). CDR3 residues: CASSQLAGSSYEQYF. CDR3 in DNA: TGTGCCAGCAGCCAACTAGCGGGGAGCTCCTACGAGCAGTACTTC.

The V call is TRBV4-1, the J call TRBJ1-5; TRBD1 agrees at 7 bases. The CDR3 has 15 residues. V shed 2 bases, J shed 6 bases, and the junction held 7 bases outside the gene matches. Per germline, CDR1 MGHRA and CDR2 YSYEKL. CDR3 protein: CASSQPEAGGQPQHF. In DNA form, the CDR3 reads TGCGCCAGCAGCCAACCCGAGGCAGGGGGTCAGCCCCAGCATTTT.

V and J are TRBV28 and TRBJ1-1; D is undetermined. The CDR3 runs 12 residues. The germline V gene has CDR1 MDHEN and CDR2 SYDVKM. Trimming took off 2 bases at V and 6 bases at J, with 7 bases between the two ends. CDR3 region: CASSLVRSEAFF. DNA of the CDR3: TGTGCCAGCAGTTTAGTCAGGTCTGAAGCTTTCTTT.

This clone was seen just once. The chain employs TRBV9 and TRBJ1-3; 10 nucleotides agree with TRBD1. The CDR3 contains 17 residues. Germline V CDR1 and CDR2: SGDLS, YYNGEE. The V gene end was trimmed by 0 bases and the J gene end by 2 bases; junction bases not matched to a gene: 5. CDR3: CASSVVDRGPAGNTIYF. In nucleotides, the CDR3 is TGTGCCAGCAGCGTAGTCGACAGGGGGCCCGCTGGAAACACCATATATTTT.

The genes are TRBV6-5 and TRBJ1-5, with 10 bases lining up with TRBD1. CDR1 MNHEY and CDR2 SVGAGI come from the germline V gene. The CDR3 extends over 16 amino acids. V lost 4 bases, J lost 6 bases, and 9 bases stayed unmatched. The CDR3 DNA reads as TGTGCCAGCAGTTCCGCGACAGGGGGCGAAAGTCAGCCCCAGCATTTT. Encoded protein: CASSSATGGESQPQHF.

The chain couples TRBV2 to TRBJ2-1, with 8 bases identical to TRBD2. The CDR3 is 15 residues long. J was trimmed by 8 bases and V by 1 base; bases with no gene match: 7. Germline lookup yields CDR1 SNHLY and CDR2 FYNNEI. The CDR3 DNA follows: TGTGCCAGCAGTGAAGAAGCGGGGGCCCGGGATGAGCAGTTCTTC. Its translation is CASSEEAGARDEQFF.

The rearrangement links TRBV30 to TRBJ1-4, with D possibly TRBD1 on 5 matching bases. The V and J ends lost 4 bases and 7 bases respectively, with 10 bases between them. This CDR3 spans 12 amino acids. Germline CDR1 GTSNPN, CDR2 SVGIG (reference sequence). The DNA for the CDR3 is TGTGCCTGGATGGGGGGGGGTGAAAAACTGTTTTTT. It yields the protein CAWMGGGEKLFF.

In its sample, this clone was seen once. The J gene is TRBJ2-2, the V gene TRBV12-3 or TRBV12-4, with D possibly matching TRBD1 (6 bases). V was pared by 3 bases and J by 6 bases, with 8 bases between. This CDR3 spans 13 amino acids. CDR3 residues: CASSFRGAGELFF. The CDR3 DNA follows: TGTGCCAGCAGTTTCAGGGGCGCCGGGGAGCTGTTTTTT.

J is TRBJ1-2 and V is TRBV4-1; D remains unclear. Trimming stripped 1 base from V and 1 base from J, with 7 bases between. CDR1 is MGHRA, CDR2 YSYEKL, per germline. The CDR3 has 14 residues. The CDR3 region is CASSQAAGNYGYTF. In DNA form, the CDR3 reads TGCGCCAGCAGCCAAGCCGCCGGTAACTATGGCTACACCTTC.

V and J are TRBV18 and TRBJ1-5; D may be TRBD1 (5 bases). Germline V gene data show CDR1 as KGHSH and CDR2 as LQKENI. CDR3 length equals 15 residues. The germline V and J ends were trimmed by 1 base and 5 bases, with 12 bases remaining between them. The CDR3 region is CASSPRRGGDQPQHF. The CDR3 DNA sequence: TGTGCCAGCTCACCACGAAGGGGAGGGGATCAGCCCCAGCATTTT.

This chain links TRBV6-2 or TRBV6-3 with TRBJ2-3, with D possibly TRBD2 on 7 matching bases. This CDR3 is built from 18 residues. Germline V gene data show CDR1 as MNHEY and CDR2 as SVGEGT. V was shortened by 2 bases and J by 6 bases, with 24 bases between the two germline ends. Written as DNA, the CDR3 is TGTGCCAGCAGTTACCCATCCGGGGTCGCGGGGGCATTGGATACGCAGTATTTT. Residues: CASSYPSGVAGALDTQYF.

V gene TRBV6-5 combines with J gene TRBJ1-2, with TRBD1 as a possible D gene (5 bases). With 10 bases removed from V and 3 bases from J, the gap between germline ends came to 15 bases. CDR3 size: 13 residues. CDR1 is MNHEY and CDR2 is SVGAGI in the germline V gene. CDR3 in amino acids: CATSHGDYYGYTF. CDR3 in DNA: TGTGCCACCTCCCACGGGGACTACTATGGCTACACCTTC.

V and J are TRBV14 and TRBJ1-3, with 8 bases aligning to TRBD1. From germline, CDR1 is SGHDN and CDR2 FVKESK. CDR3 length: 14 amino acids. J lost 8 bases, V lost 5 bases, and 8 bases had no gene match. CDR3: CASSAGGTGHTIYF. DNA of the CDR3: TGTGCCAGCAGCGCAGGGGGCACGGGCCACACCATATATTTT.

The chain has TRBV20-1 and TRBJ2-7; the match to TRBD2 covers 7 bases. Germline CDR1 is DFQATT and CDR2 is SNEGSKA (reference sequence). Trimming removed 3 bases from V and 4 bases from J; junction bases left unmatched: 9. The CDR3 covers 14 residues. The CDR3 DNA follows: TGCAGTGCTAGTGTGGCGGGGGAGCCTTACGAGCAGTACTTC. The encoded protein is CSASVAGEPYEQYF.

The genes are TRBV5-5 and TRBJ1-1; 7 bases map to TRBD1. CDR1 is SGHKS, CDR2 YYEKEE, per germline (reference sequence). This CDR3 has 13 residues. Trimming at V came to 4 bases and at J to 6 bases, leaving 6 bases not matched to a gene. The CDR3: CASSQPGQAEAFF. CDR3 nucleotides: TGTGCCAGCAGCCAACCCGGACAGGCTGAAGCTTTCTTT.

The CDR3 DNA sequence: TGTGCCAGCGCACCGACTGCAGGGGGGTACGAGCAGTACTTC. Protein product: CASAPTAGGYEQYF. The chain is built from TRBV6-4 and TRBJ2-7, with a possible D match to TRBD1 (7 bases). V lost 8 bases and J 4 bases, leaving 18 bases between the germline ends. CDR1 and CDR2 (germline): MRHNA, SNTAGT. The CDR3 sequence is 14 residues long.

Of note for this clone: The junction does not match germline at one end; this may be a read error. Here the CDR3 reads CASSQPWTGNSEAFF. The CDR3, as DNA: TGCGCCAGCAGCCAACCATGGACAGGGAACTCTGAAGCTTTCTTT. This sequence joins TRBV4-1 and TRBJ1-1, with TRBD1 matching over 8 bases. This CDR3 has 15 residues. Germline V gene data show CDR1 as MGHRA and CDR2 as YSYEKL.

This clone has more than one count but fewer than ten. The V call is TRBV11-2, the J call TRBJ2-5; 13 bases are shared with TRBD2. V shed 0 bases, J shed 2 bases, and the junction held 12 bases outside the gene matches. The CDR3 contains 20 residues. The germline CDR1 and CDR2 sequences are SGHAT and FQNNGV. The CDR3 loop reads CASSLDFPRGTSGAQETQYF. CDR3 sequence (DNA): TGTGCCAGCAGCTTAGATTTTCCTAGGGGGACTAGCGGGGCACAAGAGACCCAGTACTTC.

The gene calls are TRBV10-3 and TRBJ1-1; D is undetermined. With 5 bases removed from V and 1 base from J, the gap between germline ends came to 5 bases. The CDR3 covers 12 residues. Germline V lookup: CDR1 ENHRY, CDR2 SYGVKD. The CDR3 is CAISPSNTEAFF. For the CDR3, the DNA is TGTGCCATCAGTCCGTCGAACACTGAAGCTTTCTTT.

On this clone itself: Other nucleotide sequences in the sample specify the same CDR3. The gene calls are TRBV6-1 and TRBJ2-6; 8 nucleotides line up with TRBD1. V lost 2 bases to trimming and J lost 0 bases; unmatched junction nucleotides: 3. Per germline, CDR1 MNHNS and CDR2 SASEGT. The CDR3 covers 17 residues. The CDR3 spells CASSEQGAISGANVLTF. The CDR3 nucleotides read TGTGCCAGCAGTGAACAGGGGGCAATCTCTGGGGCCAACGTCCTGACTTTC.